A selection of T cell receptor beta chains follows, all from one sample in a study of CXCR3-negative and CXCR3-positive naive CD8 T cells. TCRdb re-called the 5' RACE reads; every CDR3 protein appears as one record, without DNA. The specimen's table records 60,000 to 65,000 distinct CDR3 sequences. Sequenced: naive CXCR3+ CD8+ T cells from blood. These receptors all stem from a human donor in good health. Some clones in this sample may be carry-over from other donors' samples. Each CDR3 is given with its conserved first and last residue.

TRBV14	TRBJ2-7	CASSPGPSGSYEQYF
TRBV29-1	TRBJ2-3	CSVKLAGGLTDTQYF
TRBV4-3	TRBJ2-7	CASSQATADSSYEQYF
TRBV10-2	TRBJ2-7	CASSSSTGTYEQYF
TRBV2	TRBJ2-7	CASSELSGRTYEQYF
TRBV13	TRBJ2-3	CASSDTSGGAIDTQYF
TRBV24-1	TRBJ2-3	CATSATGNTDTQYF
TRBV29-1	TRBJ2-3	CSVNVRADTQYF
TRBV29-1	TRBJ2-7	CSAGKQGLYEQYF
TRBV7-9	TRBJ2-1	CASSRGLDDSEQFF
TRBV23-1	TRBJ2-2	CASSLPDSRPNAGELFF
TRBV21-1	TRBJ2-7	CASSKVPGASSIGYEQYF
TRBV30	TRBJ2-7	CAWTADGSYEQYF
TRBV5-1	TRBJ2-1	CASSPGTGADEQFF
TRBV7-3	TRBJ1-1	CASSLTGLTEPGTEAFF
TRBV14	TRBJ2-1	CASSVGTRYNEQFF
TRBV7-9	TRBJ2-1	CASSVDRGDYIAGATDNEQFF
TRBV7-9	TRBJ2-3	CASSLSETSGYTDTQYF
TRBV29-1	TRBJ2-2	CSVVSGSSGAGELFF
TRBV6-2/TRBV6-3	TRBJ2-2	CASRNRGDYTGEPFF
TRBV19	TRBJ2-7	CASSMAMGYEQYF
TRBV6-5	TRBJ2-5	CASSYKETQYF
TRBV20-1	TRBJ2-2	CSARVTNTGELFF
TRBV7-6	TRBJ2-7	CASSLAGLAVGHEQYF
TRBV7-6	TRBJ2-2	CASSQPRAGQGAPGELFF
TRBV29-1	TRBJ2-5	CSVEWLDPWETQYF
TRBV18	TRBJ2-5	CASSPGGDSWETQYF
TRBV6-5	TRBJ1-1	CASTLRGLYTEAFF
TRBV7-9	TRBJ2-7	CASSPGTPTYEQYF
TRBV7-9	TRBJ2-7	CASSWTSGRYEQYF
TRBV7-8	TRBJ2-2	CASSWARQPNTGELFF
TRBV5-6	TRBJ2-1	CASSYPGQLYNEQFF
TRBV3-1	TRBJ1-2	CASSPGAWTGYGYTF
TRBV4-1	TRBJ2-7	CASSAGQHSYEQYF
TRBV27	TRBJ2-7	CASRHIYRDPPQDEQYF
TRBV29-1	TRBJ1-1	CSVAGGVATEAFF